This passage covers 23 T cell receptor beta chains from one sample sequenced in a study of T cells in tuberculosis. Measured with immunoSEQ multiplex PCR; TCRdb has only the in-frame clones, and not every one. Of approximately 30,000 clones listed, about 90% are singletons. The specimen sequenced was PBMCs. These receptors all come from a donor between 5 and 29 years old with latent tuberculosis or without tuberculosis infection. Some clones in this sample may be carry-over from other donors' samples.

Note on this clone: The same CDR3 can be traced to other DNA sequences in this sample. The DNA for the CDR3 is TGTGCCAGCAGTTACTACGTTAGCTCCTACAATGAGCAGTTCTTC. Protein product: CASSYYVSSYNEQFF. The chain is built from TRBV6-5 and TRBJ2-1, with no clear D. Trimming took 1 base from V and 0 from J, leaving 7 bases between them. The germline gives CDR1 MNHEY, CDR2 SVGAGI. This CDR3 spans 15 amino acids.

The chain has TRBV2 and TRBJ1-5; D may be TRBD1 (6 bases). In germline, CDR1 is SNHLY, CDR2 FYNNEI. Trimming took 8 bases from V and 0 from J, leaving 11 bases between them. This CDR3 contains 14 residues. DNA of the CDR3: TGTGCCAGCGGGGGCAGCTATAGCAATCAGCCCCAGCATTTT. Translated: CASGGSYSNQPQHF.

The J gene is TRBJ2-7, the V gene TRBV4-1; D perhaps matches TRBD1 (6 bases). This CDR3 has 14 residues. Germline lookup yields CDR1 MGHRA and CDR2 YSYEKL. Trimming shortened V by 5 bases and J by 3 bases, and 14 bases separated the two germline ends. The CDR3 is CASSNPGQSYEQYF. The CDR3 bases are TGCGCCAGCAGCAACCCTGGACAGAGCTACGAGCAGTACTTC.

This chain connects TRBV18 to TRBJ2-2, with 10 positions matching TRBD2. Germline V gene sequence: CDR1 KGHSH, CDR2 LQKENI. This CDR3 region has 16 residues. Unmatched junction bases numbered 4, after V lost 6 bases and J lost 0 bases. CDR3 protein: CASSPTSGTNTGELFF. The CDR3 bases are TGTGCCAGCTCCCCTACTAGCGGGACGAACACCGGGGAGCTGTTTTTT. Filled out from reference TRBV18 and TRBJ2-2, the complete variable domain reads NAGVMQNPRHLVRRRGQEARLRCSPMKGHSHVYWYRQLPEEGLKFMVYLQKENIIDESGMPKERFSAEFPKEGPSILRIQQVVRGDSAAYFCASSPTSGTNTGELFFGEGSRLTVL.

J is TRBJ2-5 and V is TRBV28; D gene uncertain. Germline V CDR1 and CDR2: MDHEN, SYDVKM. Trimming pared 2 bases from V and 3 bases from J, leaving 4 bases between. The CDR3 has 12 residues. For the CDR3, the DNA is TGTGCCAGCAGTTTAATCAAAGAGACCCAGTACTTC. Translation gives CASSLIKETQYF.

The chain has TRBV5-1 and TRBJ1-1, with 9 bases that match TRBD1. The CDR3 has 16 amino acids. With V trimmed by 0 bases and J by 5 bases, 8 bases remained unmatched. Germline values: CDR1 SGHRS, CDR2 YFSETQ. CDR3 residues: CASSLGGQGSLTEAFF. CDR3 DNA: TGCGCCAGCAGCTTGGGGGGACAGGGTAGTTTGACTGAAGCTTTCTTT.

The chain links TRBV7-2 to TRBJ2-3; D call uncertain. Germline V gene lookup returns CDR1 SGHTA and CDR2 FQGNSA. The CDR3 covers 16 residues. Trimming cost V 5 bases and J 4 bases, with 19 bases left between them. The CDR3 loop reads CASSPETYYASDTQYF. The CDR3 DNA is TGTGCCAGCAGCCCCGAGACTTACTACGCCTCAGATACGCAGTATTTT.

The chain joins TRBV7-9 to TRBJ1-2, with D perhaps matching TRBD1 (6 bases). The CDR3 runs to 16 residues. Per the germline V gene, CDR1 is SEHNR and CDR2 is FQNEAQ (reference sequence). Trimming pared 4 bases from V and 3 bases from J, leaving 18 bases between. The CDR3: CASSSRQAVVDYGYTF. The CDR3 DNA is TGTGCCAGCAGCTCTCGACAGGCCGTAGTTGACTATGGCTACACCTTC. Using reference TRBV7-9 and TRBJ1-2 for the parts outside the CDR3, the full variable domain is DTGVSQNPRHKITKRGQNVTFRCDPISEHNRLYWYRQTLGQGPEFLTYFQNEAQLEKSRLLSDRFSAERPKGSFSTLEIQRTEQGDSAMYLCASSSRQAVVDYGYTFGSGTRLTVV.

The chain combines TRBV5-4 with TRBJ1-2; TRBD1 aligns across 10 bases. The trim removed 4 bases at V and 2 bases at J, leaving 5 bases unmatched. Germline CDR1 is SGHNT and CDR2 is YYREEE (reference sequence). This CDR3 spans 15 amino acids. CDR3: CASSDPTGGNYGYTF. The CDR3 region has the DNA TGTGCCAGCAGCGATCCGACAGGGGGCAACTATGGCTACACCTTC. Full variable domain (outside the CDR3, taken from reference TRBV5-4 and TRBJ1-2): ETGVTQSPTHLIKTRGQQVTLRCSSQSGHNTVSWYQQALGQGPQFIFQYYREEENGRGNFPPRFSGLQFPNYSSELNVNALELDDSALYLCASSDPTGGNYGYTFGSGTRLTVV.

The CDR3 DNA follows: TGCAGCGTTGACAGGGATGACACTGAAGCTTTCTTT. Translating it yields CSVDRDDTEAFF. The chain carries TRBV29-1 and TRBJ1-1; maybe TRBD1 (5 bases). Trimming shortened V by 3 bases and J by 3 bases, and 8 bases separated the two germline ends. CDR1 SQVTM and CDR2 ANQGSEA come from the germline V gene. The CDR3 loop spans 12 amino acids.

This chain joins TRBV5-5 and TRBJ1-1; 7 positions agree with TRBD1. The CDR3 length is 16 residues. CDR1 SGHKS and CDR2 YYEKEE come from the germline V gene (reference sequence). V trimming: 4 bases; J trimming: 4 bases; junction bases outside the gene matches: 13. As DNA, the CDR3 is TGTGCCAGCAGCGATTGGGACAGAGGTGCGGTCACTGAAGCTTTCTTT. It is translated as CASSDWDRGAVTEAFF. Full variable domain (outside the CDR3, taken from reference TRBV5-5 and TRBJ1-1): DAGVTQSPTHLIKTRGQQVTLRCSPISGHKSVSWYQQVLGQGPQFIFQYYEKEERGRGNFPDRFSARQFPNYSSELNVNALLLGDSALYLCASSDWDRGAVTEAFFGQGTRLTVV.

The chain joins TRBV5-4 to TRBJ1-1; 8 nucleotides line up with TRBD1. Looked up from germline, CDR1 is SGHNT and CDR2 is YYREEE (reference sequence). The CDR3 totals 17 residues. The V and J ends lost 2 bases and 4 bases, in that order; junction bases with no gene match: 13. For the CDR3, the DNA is TGTGCCAGCAGCTTCTACCAGGGGGCGTTGAGACTCACTGAAGCTTTCTTT. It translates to CASSFYQGALRLTEAFF.

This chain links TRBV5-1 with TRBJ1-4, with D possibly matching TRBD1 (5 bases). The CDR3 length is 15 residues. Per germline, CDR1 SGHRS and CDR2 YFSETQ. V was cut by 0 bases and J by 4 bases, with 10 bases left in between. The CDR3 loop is CASSLAWGSNEKLFF. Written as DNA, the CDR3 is TGCGCCAGCAGCTTGGCCTGGGGCAGTAATGAAAAACTGTTTTTT.

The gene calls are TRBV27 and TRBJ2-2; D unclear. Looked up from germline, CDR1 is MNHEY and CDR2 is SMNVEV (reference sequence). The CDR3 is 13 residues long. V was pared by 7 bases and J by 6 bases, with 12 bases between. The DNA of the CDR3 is TGTGCCAGCACCTCTCAGTACCCCGGGGAGCTGTTTTTT. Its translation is CASTSQYPGELFF.

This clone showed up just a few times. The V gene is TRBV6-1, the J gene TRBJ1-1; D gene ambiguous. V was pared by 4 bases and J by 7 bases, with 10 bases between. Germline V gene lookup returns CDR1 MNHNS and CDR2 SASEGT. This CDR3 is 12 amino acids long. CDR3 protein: CASSVTSLEAFF. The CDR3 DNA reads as TGTGCCAGCAGTGTTACGAGCCTTGAAGCTTTCTTT.

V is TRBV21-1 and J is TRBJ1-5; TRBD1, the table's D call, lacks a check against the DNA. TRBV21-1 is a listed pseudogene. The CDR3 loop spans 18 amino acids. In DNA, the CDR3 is TGTGCCAGCAGCAAAGTCGAATTTGGCAGGGGGCCCCATCAGCCCCAGCATTTT. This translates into CASSKVEFGRGPHQPQHF.

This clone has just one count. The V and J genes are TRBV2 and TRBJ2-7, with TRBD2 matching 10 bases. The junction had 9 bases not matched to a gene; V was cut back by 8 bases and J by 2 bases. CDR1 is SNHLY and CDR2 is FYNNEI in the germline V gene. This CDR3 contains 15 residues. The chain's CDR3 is CASGGWTSGPYEQYF. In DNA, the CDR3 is TGTGCCAGCGGAGGCTGGACTAGCGGACCCTACGAGCAGTACTTC.

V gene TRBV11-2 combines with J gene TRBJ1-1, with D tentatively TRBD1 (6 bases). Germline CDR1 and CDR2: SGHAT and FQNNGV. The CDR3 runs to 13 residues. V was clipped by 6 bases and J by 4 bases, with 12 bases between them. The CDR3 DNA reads TGTGCCAGCAGTCCACAGGGTTTCACTGAAGCTTTCTTT. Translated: CASSPQGFTEAFF.

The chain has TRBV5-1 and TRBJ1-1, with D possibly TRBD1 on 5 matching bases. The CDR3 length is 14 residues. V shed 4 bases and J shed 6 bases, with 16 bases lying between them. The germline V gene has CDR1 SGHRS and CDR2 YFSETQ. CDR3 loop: CASSRVGEGSEAFF. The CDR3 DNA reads TGCGCCAGCAGCCGCGTAGGGGAGGGATCTGAAGCTTTCTTT.

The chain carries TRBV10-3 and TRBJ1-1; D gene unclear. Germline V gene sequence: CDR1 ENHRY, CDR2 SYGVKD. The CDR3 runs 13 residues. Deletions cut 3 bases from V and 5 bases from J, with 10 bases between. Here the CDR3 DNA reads TGTGCCATCAGTGACCTAAGGGAGACTGAAGCTTTCTTT. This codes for CAISDLRETEAFF.

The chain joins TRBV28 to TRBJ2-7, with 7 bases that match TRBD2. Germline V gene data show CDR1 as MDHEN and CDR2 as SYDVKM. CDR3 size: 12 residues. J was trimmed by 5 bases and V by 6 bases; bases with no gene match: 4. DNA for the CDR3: TGTGCCAGCAGCTCCGGGACTAACGAGCAGTACTTC. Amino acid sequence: CASSSGTNEQYF.

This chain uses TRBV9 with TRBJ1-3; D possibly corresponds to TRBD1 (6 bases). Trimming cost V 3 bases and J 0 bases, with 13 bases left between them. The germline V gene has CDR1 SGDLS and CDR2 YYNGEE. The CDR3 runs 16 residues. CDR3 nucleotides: TGTGCCAGCAGCGCAAGACAGGAGAGCTCTGGAAACACCATATATTTT. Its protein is CASSARQESSGNTIYF.

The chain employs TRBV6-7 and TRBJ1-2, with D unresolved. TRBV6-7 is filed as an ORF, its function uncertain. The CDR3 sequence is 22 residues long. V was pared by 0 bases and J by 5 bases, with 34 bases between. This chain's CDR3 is CASSYSNSVRPNGLMAGYGYTF. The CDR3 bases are TGTGCCAGCAGTTACTCGAATTCGGTCAGGCCCAATGGATTGATGGCCGGTTATGGCTACACCTTC.